The TCR beta chain described here comes from a study of OX40 agonist ivuxolimab in advanced cancers. Broadly, across the study: Ivuxolimab was an agonistic, fully human IgG2 monoclonal antibody directed against OX40 (CD134), a costimulatory receptor. Of the roughly 53 patients in dose escalation, about 20 had hepatocellular carcinoma, about 15 had melanoma, 9 had renal cell carcinoma and 9 had head and neck cancer. A male proportion of 82.7% and a mean age of about 60 years, ranging from 23 to 79, were recorded for the dose-escalation cohort. The monotherapy dose-escalation portion (N of about 49 patients) of the phase I ivuxolimab trial is reported in the paper. Intravenous ivuxolimab was administered to patients every 2 weeks at six dose levels: 0.01, 0.1, 0.3, 1.5, 3 and 10 mg/kg. The point of sequencing TCRbeta in the periphery was to test whether ivuxolimab changed TCR sequence diversity and drove clonal T-cell expansion. Partial responses occurred in three dose-escalation patients, of whom one had hepatocellular carcinoma and two had cutaneous melanoma. Patients were allowed to have had prior anti-PD-1, anti-PD-L1 or anti-CTLA-4 therapy, and roughly 40% of the dose-escalation patients had previously received checkpoint inhibitors.

Patients with autoimmune disease history or receiving systemic immunosuppression were excluded from the trial. Peripheral blood for TCR sequencing was drawn from every dose cohort at baseline, at cycle 4 day 1 and at cycle 7 day 1. The samples were taken from a phase I, first-in-human, multicenter, open-label dose-escalation trial of ivuxolimab. Adults with locally advanced or metastatic melanoma, renal cell, hepatocellular, or head and neck squamous cell carcinoma were enrolled in the trial. CD4+ and CD8+ T cells were sorted separately from peripheral blood before TCR sequencing. Genomic DNA was extracted from sorted cells for sequencing of the TCRbeta CDR3 region. The immunoSEQ Assay was used to sequence the TCRbeta CDR3 regions. TCRdb provides this immuneACCESS table in a form limited to in-frame rearrangements. Some clones are lacking; in checked studies, under half of them reflect an unresolved V gene, and why the rest are absent is not known. This sample lists roughly 57,000 clones; 60% to 80% were detected once. Of the sample, under 3% falls within the top ten clones.

For this chain, trimming is 0 bases at the V end and 1 base at the J end, and the number of junction bases without a gene match is 0. CDR1 and CDR2 were assigned from the germline V gene as SGDLS and YYNGEE. The CDR3, cysteine through phenylalanine, is 14 amino acids long. The CDR3 DNA has 42 bases and is translated from base 1. Comments on this clone: Its antigen has not been determined. No base qualities exist here, and no much larger clone lies one base off it.

Broad study findings and their caveats: The antigen specificity of the clonally expanded peripheral T cells was not determined. After ivuxolimab, more expanded clones were found on average in CD8+ T cells than in CD4+ T cells. At doses from 0.1 to 3.0 mg/kg, clonal expansion was seen in both CD4+ and CD8+ blood T cells between baseline and week 6. Low levels of normalized T-cell clonal expansion were also seen in some nonresponding patients. In the 0.1-3.0 mg/kg groups, partial responders were among the patients with the lowest normalized peripheral clonal expansion, particularly in CD8+ T cells.

The chain joins TRBV9 to TRBJ1-1, with 7 bases aligning to TRBD1. Specimen: CD4+ or CD8+ T cells sorted from blood, collected in a trial of the OX40 agonist ivuxolimab. This TCR came from an adult with an advanced solid tumor such as melanoma, head and neck, liver or kidney cancer. The bases are TGTGCCAGCAGCGTAGGACAGGGGAACACTGAAGCTTTCTTT. The resulting protein is CASSVGQGNTEAFF.